Listed below are T cell receptor beta chains from one sample, sequenced in a study of T cells in Graves' hyperthyroidism and ophthalmopathy. Each CDR3 protein is one row after TCRdb ran MiXCR on the multiplex PCR reads. In the table there are about 500,000 distinct CDR3 sequences, 46% of which are singletons. Specimen: peripheral blood or thyroid tissue (not recorded which). The receptors here all came from an adult woman with Graves' disease, either hyperthyroidism or ophthalmopathy (not recorded which). The CDR3 runs from the conserved cysteine through the conserved F or W. D genes are given only for firm matches. Only part of the rows carry a size: once, few, many, or a class if the clone is expanded.

>TRBV14|.|TRBJ2-3|TRBD2
CASSQVRGGDTQYF
TGTGCCAGCAGCCAAGTGCGCGGGGGAGATACGCAGTATTTT
>TRBV2|.|TRBJ2-6|.
CASSGGFNRPEAF
TGTGCCAGCAGTGGGGGATTCAATAGGCCTGAAGCTTTC
>TRBV7-2|.|TRBJ2-5|.
CASSAVRQETQYF
TGTGCCAGCAGCGCTGTTCGGCAAGAGACCCAGTACTTC
>TRBV7-7|many|TRBJ2-5|TRBD1
CASSRDRQGETQYF
TGTGCTAGCAGTCGGGACAGGCAGGGTGAGACCCAGTACTTC
>TRBV5-1|.|TRBJ2-6|.
CASTRMYDTGANVLTF
TGCGCCAGTACTCGAATGTACGACACTGGGGCCAACGTCCTGACTTTC
>TRBV10-3|.|TRBJ1-2|.
CAISAPGLWNGYTF
TGTGCCATCAGTGCTCCAGGGTTGTGGAATGGCTACACCTTC
>TRBV19|.|TRBJ1-5|.
CASRKGTYSNQPQHF
TGTGCCAGTAGAAAGGGGACCTATAGCAATCAGCCCCAGCATTTT
>TRBV7-9|many|TRBJ2-7|TRBD2
CASSSRQLAGAYEQYF
TGTGCCAGCAGCTCGCGACAACTAGCGGGAGCCTACGAGCAGTACTTC
>TRBV7-8|.|TRBJ1-4|.
CATDGGRTKTNEKLFF
TGTGCCACTGATGGGGGGCGTACTAAAACTAATGAAAAACTGTTTTTT
>TRBV29-1|few|TRBJ1-3|TRBD1
CSGGQGFTIYF
TGCAGCGGGGGACAGGGTTTCACCATATATTTT
>TRBV2|.|TRBJ2-5|.
CASSGGRRFQETQYF
TGTGCCAGTAGTGGCGGCAGGCGATTCCAAGAGACCCAGTACTTC
>TRBV10-3|once|TRBJ2-7|TRBD1
CASSDRDRGFYEQYF
TGTGCCAGCAGTGACCGGGACAGGGGGTTCTACGAGCAGTACTTC
>TRBV20-1|few|TRBJ1-2|.
CSAKHRAHDTGDDGYTF
TGCAGTGCTAAACACCGGGCGCACGACACCGGGGACGATGGCTACACCTTC
>TRBV20-1|.|TRBJ1-1|TRBD1
CSPTGDVAFF
TGCAGTCCTACAGGGGATGTGGCTTTCTTT
>TRBV19|.|TRBJ1-6|TRBD1
CASSRGQDYNSPLHF
TGTGCCAGTTCCCGGGGACAGGATTATAATTCACCCCTCCACTTT
>TRBV12-3/TRBV12-4|few|TRBJ2-2|.
CASSFLSDTGELFF
TGTGCCAGCAGTTTTTTATCAGACACCGGGGAGCTGTTTTTT
>TRBV7-9|.|TRBJ2-1|.
CASSYEGFANERFF
TGTGCCAGCAGCTACGAGGGTTTTGCCAATGAGCGGTTCTTC
>TRBV7-2|many|TRBJ2-7|.
CASSFQGYEQYF
TGTGCCAGCAGCTTCCAGGGCTACGAGCAGTACTTC
>TRBV5-1|many|TRBJ2-2|.
CASSERANTGELFF
TGCGCCAGCAGCGAGCGGGCGAACACCGGGGAGCTGTTTTTT
>TRBV20-1|.|TRBJ2-7|.
CSATTGSYEQYF
TGCAGTGCTACGACAGGTTCCTACGAGCAGTACTTC
>TRBV2|.|TRBJ2-1|.
CASSAVANEQFF
TGTGCCAGCAGTGCGGTAGCGAATGAGCAGTTCTTC
>TRBV29-1|many|TRBJ1-1|.
CSVVGAGTEAFF
TGCAGCGTTGTCGGGGCGGGGACTGAAGCTTTCTTT
>TRBV29-1|.|TRBJ2-5|TRBD2
CSLDPGGTETQYF
TGCAGCTTAGATCCGGGAGGGACAGAGACCCAGTACTTC
>TRBV19|.|TRBJ1-2|.
CASSIGKVGYTF
TGTGCCAGTAGTATTGGAAAAGTTGGCTACACCTTC
>TRBV19|few|TRBJ1-5|TRBD1
CASSRGRGQPQHF
TGTGCCAGTAGCAGGGGGCGAGGGCAGCCCCAGCATTTT
>TRBV6-1|once|TRBJ2-5|.
CASTEGFRQPQYF
TGTGCCAGCACTGAGGGGTTCCGGCAGCCCCAGTACTTC
>TRBV4-3|few|TRBJ2-7|TRBD1
CASSQGAGGGYEQYF
TGCGCCAGCAGCCAAGGGGCAGGGGGTGGATACGAGCAGTACTTC
>TRBV20-1|.|TRBJ2-7|.
CSARDRDPRGSYEQYF
TGCAGTGCTAGAGATAGGGATCCCAGGGGCTCCTACGAGCAGTACTTC
>TRBV15|many|TRBJ1-1|.
CATSSVRNTEAFF
TGTGCCACCAGCAGTGTTCGGAACACTGAAGCTTTCTTT
>TRBV27|.|TRBJ2-2|.
CASRVQGTGELFF
TGTGCCAGCAGAGTACAGGGCACCGGGGAGCTGTTTTTT
>TRBV20-1|.|TRBJ1-5|TRBD1
CSATGTANQPQHF
TGCAGTGCCACTGGGACAGCGAATCAGCCCCAGCATTTT
>TRBV10-3|few|TRBJ2-7|.
CAISPLGGKSYEQYF
TGTGCCATCAGTCCGCTGGGTGGGAAGTCCTACGAGCAGTACTTC
>TRBV20-1|.|TRBJ1-3|.
CSARAPGNTIYF
TGCAGTGCTAGAGCCCCCGGAAACACCATATATTTT
>TRBV9|many|TRBJ2-2|.
CASSVRSANTGELFF
TGTGCCAGCAGCGTACGTTCAGCGAACACCGGGGAGCTGTTTTTT
>TRBV7-8|many|TRBJ2-6|.
CASSYRARGGANVLTF
TGTGCCAGCAGCTACCGGGCGCGGGGTGGGGCCAACGTCCTGACTTTC
>TRBV2|.|TRBJ2-5|.
CAPDRDREAQYF
TGTGCCCCTGACAGGGATAGGGAGGCCCAGTACTTC
>TRBV10-1|.|TRBJ2-3|.
CASSETRTDTQYF
TGCGCCAGCAGTGAGACACGCACAGATACGCAGTATTTT
>TRBV25-1|.|TRBJ1-5|.
CACSALGYSNQPQHF
TGTGCCTGCAGTGCCCTGGGTTATAGCAATCAGCCCCAGCATTTT
>TRBV24-1|few|TRBJ2-7|.
CATSRAGLNEQYF
TGTGCCACCAGTCGCGCGGGTCTAAACGAGCAGTACTTC
>TRBV7-2|many|TRBJ1-1|.
CASSLVWGGRTEAFF
TGTGCCAGCAGCTTAGTCTGGGGGGGTAGAACTGAAGCTTTCTTT
>TRBV5-1|few|TRBJ1-2|.
CASSRRGYYTF
TGCGCCAGCAGCCGTCGGGGTTACTACACCTTC
>TRBV6-1|.|TRBJ2-5|TRBD2
CAGSAALAGPSQDTQYF
TGTGCCGGCAGTGCAGCGCTAGCGGGGCCCAGCCAAGACACCCAGTACTTC
>TRBV29-1|.|TRBJ1-2|.
CSVRDYTSGNTF
TGCAGCGTTAGGGACTACACCTCTGGAAACACCTTC
>TRBV7-9|.|TRBJ2-7|.
CASRRGDSYEQYF
TGTGCCAGCAGAAGGGGGGACTCCTACGAGCAGTACTTC
>TRBV20-1|.|TRBJ2-7|.
CSAREGGLGYEQYF
TGCAGTGCTAGAGAGGGGGGACTGGGGTACGAGCAGTACTTC
>TRBV20-1|.|TRBJ2-5|TRBD2
CSGGTTQETQYF
TGCAGCGGAGGGACTACACAAGAGACCCAGTACTTC
>TRBV7-9|.|TRBJ2-7|TRBD2
CASSPLGTSGRISYEQYF
TGTGCCAGCTCGCCCCTCGGGACTAGCGGGAGGATTTCCTACGAGCAGTACTTC
>TRBV19|.|TRBJ1-2|.
CARPDNYGYTF
TGTGCTAGACCGGACAACTATGGCTACACCTTC
>TRBV19|many|TRBJ2-2|TRBD1
CASRRTGWDTGELFF
TGTGCCAGTAGGAGGACAGGGTGGGACACCGGGGAGCTGTTTTTT
>TRBV28|few|TRBJ1-5|.
CASLRTRDQPQHF
TGTGCCAGCTTAAGGACTCGCGATCAGCCCCAGCATTTT
>TRBV7-2|many|TRBJ1-5|.
CASSNWSNQPQHF
TGTGCCAGCTCCAATTGGAGCAATCAGCCCCAGCATTTT
>TRBV4-1|.|TRBJ1-5|.
CASSQDRAEDQPQHF
TGCGCCAGCAGCCAAGATCGGGCGGAAGATCAGCCCCAGCATTTT
>TRBV20-1|once|TRBJ1-5|TRBD1
CSANDRVNQPQHF
TGCAGTGCCAACGACAGGGTCAATCAGCCCCAGCATTTT
>TRBV5-1|.|TRBJ1-6|.
CASSFQGRQPLHF
TGCGCCAGCAGCTTCCAGGGGCGGCAACCCCTCCACTTT
>TRBV19|many|TRBJ1-1|.
CASREGGAALRLNTEAFF
TGTGCCAGTAGGGAGGGGGGGGCGGCTCTCCGGCTGAACACTGAAGCTTTCTTT
>TRBV5-1|many|TRBJ2-5|.
CASSLGRAEGETQYF
TGCGCCAGCAGCTTGGGAAGGGCGGAGGGAGAGACCCAGTACTTC
>TRBV20-1|.|TRBJ1-2|.
CSVAGANYGYTF
TGCAGTGTCGCGGGAGCGAACTATGGCTACACCTTC